The source of this T cell receptor (beta chain) is a study of response to subunit inactivated influenza vaccine. The study's findings and limits: After each seasonal influenza vaccination, few new T cells are recruited, the authors suggested.

TCRdb analysed the RT-PCR reads with MiXCR anew, one entry per CDR3 protein. In the table there are a few hundred thousand distinct CDR3 sequences, 12% to 15% of which are singletons. With regard to this clonotype: Its target is unknown.

This clonotype was sampled from a man aged 50-60 years who received an inactivated influenza vaccine. The source material was PBMCs from blood, sampled 11 to 12 days after vaccination.

CDR3 DNA: TGTGCCAGCAGCCCCGGGGGGTACACCGGGGAGCTGTTTTTT. This sequence encodes CASSPGGYTGELFF. The rearrangement joins TRBV3-1 to TRBJ2-2, with TRBD2 identical over 7 bases. Per the germline V gene, CDR1 is LGHDT and CDR2 is YNNKEL (reference sequence). The CDR3 covers 14 residues. V was pared by 4 bases and J by 3 bases, with 2 bases of the junction left unmatched. Based on the CDR3 plus reference TRBV3-1 and TRBJ2-2, the full variable domain is DTAVSQTPKYLVTQMGNDKSIKCEQNLGHDTMYWYKQDSKKFLKIMFSYNNKELIINETVPNRFSPKSPDKAHLNLHINSLELGDSAVYFCASSPGGYTGELFFGEGSRLTVL.